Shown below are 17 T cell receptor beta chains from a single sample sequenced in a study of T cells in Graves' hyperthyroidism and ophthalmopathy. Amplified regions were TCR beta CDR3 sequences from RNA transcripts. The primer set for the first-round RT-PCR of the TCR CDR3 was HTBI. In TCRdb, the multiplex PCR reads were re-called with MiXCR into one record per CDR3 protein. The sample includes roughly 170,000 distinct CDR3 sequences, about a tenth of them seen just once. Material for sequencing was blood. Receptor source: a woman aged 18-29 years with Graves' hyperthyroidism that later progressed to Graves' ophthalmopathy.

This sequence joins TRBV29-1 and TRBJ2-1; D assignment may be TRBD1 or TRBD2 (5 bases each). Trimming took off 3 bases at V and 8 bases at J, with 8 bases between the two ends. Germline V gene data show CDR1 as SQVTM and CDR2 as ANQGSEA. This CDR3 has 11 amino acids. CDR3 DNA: TGCAGCGTTGACCCGGGGCATGAGCAGTTCTTC. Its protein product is CSVDPGHEQFF.

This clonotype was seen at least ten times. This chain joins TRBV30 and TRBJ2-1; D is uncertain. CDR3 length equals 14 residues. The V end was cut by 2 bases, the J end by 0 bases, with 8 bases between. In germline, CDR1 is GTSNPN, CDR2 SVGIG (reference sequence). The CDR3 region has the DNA TGTGCCTGGAGTCGTTCTCTCTCCTACAATGAGCAGTTCTTC. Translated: CAWSRSLSYNEQFF.

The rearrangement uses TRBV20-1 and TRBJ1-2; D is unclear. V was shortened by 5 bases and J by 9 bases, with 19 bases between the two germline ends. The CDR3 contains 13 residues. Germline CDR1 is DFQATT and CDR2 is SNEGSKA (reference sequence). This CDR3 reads CSAEGGQRLSYTF. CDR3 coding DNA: TGCAGTGCTGAGGGAGGGCAGAGACTTAGCTACACCTTC.

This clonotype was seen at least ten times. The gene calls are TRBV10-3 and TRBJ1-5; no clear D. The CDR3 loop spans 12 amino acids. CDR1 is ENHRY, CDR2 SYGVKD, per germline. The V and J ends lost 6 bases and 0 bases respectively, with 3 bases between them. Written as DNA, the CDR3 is TGTGCCATCAGCCATAGCAATCAGCCCCAGCATTTT. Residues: CAISHSNQPQHF.

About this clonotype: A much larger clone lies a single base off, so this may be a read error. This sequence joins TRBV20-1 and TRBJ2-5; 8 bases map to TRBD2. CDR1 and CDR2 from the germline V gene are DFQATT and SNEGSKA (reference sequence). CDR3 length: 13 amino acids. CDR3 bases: TGCAATGCTAGGCGGGGGGAGGGCGAGACCCAGTACTTC. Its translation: CNARRGEGETQYF.

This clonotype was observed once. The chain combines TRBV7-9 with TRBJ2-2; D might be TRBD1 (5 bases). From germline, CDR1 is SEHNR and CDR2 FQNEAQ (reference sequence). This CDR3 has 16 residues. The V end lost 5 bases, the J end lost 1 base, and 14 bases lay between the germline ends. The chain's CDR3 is CASSKKTDLNTGELFF. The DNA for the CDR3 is TGTGCCAGCAGCAAAAAGACAGACTTGAACACCGGGGAGCTGTTTTTT.

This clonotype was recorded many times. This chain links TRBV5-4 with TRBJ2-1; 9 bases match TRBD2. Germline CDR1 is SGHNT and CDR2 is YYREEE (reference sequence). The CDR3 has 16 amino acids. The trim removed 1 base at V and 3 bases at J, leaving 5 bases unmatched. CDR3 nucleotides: TGTGCCAGCAGCTTGTTCGGGACTAGCAGCTACAATGAGCAGTTCTTC. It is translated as CASSLFGTSSYNEQFF.

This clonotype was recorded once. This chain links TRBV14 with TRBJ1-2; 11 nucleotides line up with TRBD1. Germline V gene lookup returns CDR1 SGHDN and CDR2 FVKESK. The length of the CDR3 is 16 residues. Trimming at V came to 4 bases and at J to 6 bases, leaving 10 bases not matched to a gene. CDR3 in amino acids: CASSPYPGQGEDGYTF. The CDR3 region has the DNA TGTGCCAGCAGCCCCTATCCGGGACAGGGGGAGGATGGCTACACCTTC.

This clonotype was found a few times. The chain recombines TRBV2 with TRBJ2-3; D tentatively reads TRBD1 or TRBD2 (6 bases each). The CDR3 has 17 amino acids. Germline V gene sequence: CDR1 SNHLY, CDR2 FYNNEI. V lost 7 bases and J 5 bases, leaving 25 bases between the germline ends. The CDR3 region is CASTKAVGGRWVDTQYF. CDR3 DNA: TGTGCCAGCACAAAAGCGGTAGGGGGGCGATGGGTAGATACGCAGTATTTT.

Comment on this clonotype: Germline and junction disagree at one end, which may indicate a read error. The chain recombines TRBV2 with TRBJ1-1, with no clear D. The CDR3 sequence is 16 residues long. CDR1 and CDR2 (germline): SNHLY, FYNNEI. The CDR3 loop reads CASSEGQRWFDTEAFF. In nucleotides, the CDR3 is TGTGCCAGCAGTGAAGGGCAGCGGTGGTTTGACACTGAGGCTTTCTTT.

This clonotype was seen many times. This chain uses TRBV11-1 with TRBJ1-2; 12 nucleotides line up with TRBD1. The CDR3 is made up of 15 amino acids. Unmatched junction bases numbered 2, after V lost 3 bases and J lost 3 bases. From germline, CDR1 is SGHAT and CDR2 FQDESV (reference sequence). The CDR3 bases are TGTGCCAGCAGCTTGGGACAGGGGGCGTACTATGGCTACACCTTC. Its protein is CASSLGQGAYYGYTF. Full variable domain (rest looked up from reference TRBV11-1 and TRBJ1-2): EAEVAQSPRYKITEKSQAVAFWCDPISGHATLYWYRQILGQGPELLVQFQDESVVDDSQLPKDRFSAERLKGVDSTLKIQPAELGDSAMYLCASSLGQGAYYGYTFGSGTRLTVV.

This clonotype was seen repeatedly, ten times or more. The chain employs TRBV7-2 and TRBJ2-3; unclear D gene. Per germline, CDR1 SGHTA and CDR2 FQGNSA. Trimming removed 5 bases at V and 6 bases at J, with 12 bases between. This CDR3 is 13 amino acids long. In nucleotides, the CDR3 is TGTGCCAGCAGCCTAGATGGTCTGGATACGCAGTATTTT. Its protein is CASSLDGLDTQYF.

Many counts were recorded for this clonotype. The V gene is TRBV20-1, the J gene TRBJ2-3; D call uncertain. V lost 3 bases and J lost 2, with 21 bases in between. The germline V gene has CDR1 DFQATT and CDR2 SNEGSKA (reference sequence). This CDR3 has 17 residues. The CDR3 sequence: CSARGLNIVPYTDTQYF. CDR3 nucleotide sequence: TGCAGTGCTAGGGGTCTTAACATTGTCCCCTACACAGATACGCAGTATTTT.

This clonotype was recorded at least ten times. The CDR3 region has the DNA TGTGCCAGCAGTTTTATGACGGGTGGCACTGAAGCTTTCTTT. Encoded protein: CASSFMTGGTEAFF. The genes are TRBV2 and TRBJ1-1; D remains unclear. The germline V gene encodes CDR1 SNHLY and CDR2 FYNNEI. The CDR3 has 14 amino acids. Trimming removed 5 bases from V and 4 bases from J, with 14 bases in between.

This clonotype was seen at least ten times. CDR3 sequence (DNA): TGTGCCACCAGGCAGGGAAATCAGCCCCAGCATTTT. It is translated as CATRQGNQPQHF. This chain connects TRBV12-3 or TRBV12-4 to TRBJ1-5, with a possible D match to TRBD1 (5 bases). V was clipped by 10 bases and J by 4 bases, with 11 bases between them. CDR3 length: 12 amino acids.

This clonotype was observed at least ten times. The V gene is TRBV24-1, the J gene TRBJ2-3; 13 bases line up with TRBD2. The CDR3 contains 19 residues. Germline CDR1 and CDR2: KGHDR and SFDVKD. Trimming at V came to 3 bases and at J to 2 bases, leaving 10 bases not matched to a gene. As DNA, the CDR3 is TGTGCCACCAGTGATAACGGACTAGCGGGAGTAGCACCCACAGATACGCAGTATTTT. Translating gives CATSDNGLAGVAPTDTQYF.

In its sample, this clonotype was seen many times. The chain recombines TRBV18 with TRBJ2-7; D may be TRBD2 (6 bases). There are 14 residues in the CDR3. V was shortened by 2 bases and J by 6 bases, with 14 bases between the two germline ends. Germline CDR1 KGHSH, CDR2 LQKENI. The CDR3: CASSPGTGVLEQYF. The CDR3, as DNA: TGTGCCAGCTCACCAGGAACGGGAGTTCTCGAGCAGTACTTC.